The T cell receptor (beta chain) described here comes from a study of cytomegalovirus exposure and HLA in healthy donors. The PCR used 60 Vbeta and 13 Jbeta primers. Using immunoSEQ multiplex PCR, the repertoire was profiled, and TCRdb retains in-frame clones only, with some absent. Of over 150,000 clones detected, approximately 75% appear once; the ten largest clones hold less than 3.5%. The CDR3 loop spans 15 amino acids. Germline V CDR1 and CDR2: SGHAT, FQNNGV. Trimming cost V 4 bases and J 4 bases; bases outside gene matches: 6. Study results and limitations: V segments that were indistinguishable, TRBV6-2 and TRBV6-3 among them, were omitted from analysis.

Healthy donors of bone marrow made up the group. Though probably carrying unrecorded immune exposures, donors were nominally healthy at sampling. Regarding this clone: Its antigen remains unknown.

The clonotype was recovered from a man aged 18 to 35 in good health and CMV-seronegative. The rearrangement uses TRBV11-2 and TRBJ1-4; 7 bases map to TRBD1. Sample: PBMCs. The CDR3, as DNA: TGTGCCAGCAGCTCCCGGACAGGTTTTAATGAAAAACTGTTTTTT. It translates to CASSSRTGFNEKLFF.